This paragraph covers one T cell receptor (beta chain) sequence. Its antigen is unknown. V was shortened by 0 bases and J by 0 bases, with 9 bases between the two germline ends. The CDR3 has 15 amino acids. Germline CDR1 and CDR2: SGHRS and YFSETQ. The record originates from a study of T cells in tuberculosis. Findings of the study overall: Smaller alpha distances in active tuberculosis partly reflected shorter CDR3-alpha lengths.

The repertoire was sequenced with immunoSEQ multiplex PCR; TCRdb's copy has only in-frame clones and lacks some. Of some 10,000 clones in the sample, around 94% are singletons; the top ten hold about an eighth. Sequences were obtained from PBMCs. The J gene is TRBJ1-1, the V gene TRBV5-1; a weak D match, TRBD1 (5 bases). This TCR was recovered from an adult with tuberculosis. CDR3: CASSLEGLMNTEAFF. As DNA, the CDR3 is TGCGCCAGCAGCTTGGAGGGACTAATGAACACTGAAGCTTTCTTT.